This TCR beta chain was identified in a study of regulatory T cells in long-lasting Graves disease. The CDR3 runs to 13 residues. J was trimmed by 5 bases and V by 4 bases; bases with no gene match: 6. CDR1 is DFQATT and CDR2 is SNEGSKA in the germline V gene (reference sequence). On this clonotype itself: Its specificity is not known.

Findings and caveats of the study: TRBV28 was favored in persistent disease, as were TRBJ1-2 and TRBJ2-5.

iRepertoire HTBI primers and Arm-PCR of CDR3 regions built TCR beta libraries. TCRdb recomputed calls from the multiplex PCR reads with MiXCR, one row per CDR3 protein. The sample has some 410,000 distinct CDR3 sequences; around 17% are singletons. As for time point: newly diagnosed GD, antithyroid drugs for less than 3 months. Scientists built the TCR library using RNA that was extracted from PBMCs. The same data also went into a second study, on T cells in Graves' hyperthyroidism and ophthalmopathy. That work contributes: Absent ophthalmopathy progression within 18 months defined stable Graves' hyperthyroidism.

The sequencing used peripheral blood mononuclear cells (PBMCs), collected at new diagnosis, from a patient treated with antithyroid drugs. This TCR came from a woman under 40 with Graves disease. This chain uses TRBV20-1 with TRBJ2-5; 8 nucleotides line up with TRBD2. The CDR3 is CSATGTSVETQYF. CDR3 nucleotides: TGCAGTGCTACCGGGACTAGTGTTGAGACCCAGTACTTC.